This entry lists 5 T cell receptor beta chains sequenced from one sample in a study of early T cells in non-severe SARS-CoV-2 infection (dated by TCRdb to the early 2020s). The library relied on 5' RACE. For sequencing, a NextSeq 500 was employed. The public sequencing data were trimmed at Q25 with fastp and processed into clonotypes with MiXCR by TCRdb, which kept only in-frame beta chains. For every CDR3 protein sequence, its rows merge into one entry that carries the most common genes and DNA. The table for this sample lists 85,000 to 100,000 distinct CDR3 sequences; 16% of them were counted only once. The ten largest clones take up approximately 5.1% of the sample. This sample comprised whole blood, obtained at baseline. The receptor set was obtained from an adult who was a healthcare worker with PCR-confirmed SARS-CoV-2 infection or an uninfected control (not recorded which).

This clonotype came up a few times. This sequence joins TRBV11-1 and TRBJ2-7; unclear D gene. Trimming left V 2 bases short and J 3 bases short, with 8 bases between. Germline V gene data show CDR1 as SGHAT and CDR2 as FQDESV (reference sequence). The CDR3 sequence is 13 residues long. CDR3 region: CASSLTTLYEQYF. The CDR3 DNA sequence: TGTGCCAGCAGCTTAACGACTCTCTACGAGCAGTACTTC.

The chain is built from TRBV6-5 and TRBJ2-7; 8 nucleotides line up with TRBD1. The CDR3 length is 16 residues. CDR1 is MNHEY and CDR2 is SVGAGI in the germline V gene. The junction had 19 bases not matched to a gene; V was cut back by 8 bases and J by 7 bases. This chain's CDR3 is CASRWGTGALLREQYF. CDR3 in DNA: TGTGCCAGCCGATGGGGGACAGGAGCTCTACTGAGGGAGCAGTACTTC.

The rearrangement uses TRBV24-1 and TRBJ2-3; D may be TRBD1 (6 bases). V lost 3 bases and J 7 bases, leaving 19 bases between the germline ends. The germline CDR1 and CDR2 sequences are KGHDR and SFDVKD. CDR3 size: 16 residues. The CDR3 here is CATSDTGRGSQNTQYF. CDR3 coding DNA: TGTGCCACCAGTGATACAGGGAGAGGGAGCCAGAATACGCAGTATTTT.

This clonotype was seen ten or more times. The chain links TRBV28 to TRBJ2-3; D gene ambiguous. Looked up from germline, CDR1 is MDHEN and CDR2 is SYDVKM. Trimming pared 7 bases from V and 6 bases from J, leaving 14 bases between. The CDR3 length is 13 residues. For the CDR3, the DNA is TGTGCCAGCAAAGACCGCCCCAGGGATACGCAGTATTTT. Translating it yields CASKDRPRDTQYF.

This clonotype showed up just a few times. The chain carries TRBV12-3 or TRBV12-4 and TRBJ2-7, with 7 nucleotides matching TRBD1. The CDR3 has 14 amino acids. With V trimmed by 6 bases and J by 6 bases, 11 bases remained unmatched. The CDR3 loop reads CASSPPGQTPEQYF. CDR3 DNA: TGTGCCAGCAGCCCCCCGGGACAGACCCCCGAGCAGTACTTC.